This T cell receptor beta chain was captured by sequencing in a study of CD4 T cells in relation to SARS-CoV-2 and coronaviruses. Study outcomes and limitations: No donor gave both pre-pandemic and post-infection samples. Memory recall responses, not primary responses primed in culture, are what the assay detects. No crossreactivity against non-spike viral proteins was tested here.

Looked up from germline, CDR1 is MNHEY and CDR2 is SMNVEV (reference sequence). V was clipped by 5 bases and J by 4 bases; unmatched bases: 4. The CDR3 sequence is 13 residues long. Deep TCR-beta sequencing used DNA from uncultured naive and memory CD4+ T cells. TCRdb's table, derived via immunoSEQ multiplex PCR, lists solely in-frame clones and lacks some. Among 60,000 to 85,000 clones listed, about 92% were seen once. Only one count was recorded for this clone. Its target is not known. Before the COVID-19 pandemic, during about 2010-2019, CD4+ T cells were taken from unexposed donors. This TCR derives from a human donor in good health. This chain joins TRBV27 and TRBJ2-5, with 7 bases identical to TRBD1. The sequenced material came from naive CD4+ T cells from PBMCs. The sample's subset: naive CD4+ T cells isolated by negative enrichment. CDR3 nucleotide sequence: TGTGCCAGCAGTAAGGGGGCGCGAGAGACCCAGTACTTC. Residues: CASSKGARETQYF.